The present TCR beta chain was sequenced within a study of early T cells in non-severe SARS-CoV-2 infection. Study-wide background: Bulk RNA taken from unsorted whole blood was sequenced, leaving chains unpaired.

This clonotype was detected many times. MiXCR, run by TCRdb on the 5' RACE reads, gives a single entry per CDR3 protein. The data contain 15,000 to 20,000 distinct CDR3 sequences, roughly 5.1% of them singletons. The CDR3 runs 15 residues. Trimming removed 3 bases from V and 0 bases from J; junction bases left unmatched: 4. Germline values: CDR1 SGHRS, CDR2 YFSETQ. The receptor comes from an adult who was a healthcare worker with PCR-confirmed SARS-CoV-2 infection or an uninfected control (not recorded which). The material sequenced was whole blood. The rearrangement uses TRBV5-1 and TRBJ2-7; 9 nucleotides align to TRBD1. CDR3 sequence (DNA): TGCGCCAGCAGCTGGACGGGACAGGGCTCCTACGAGCAGTACTTC. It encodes CASSWTGQGSYEQYF. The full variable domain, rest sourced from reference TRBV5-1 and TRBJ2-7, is KAGVTQTPRYLIKTRGQQVTLSCSPISGHRSVSWYQQTPGQGLQFLFEYFSETQRNKGNFPGRFSGRQFSNSRSEMNVSTLELGDSALYLCASSWTGQGSYEQYFGPGTRLTVT.